This T cell receptor (beta chain) was documented in a study of blood T cell repertoires in COVID-19. This clone was seen just once. In the authors' methods: Nucleated cell counts were estimated from reference gene primer amplification. Sequenced by immunoSEQ multiplex PCR; TCRdb stores in-frame clones only, minus some. That table gives V, J and clone size, and the DNA gave D and trimming. This table holds around 15,000 clones, around nine tenths found once. The CDR3 contains 17 residues. Per germline, CDR1 GTSNPN and CDR2 SVGIG (reference sequence). Trimming removed 3 bases from V and 2 bases from J, with 20 bases in between.

This clonotype originated in a woman aged 70-85 years in a cohort sampled during active or convalescent COVID-19. The chain recombines TRBV30 with TRBJ1-5; no clear D gene. Sequencing input: peripheral blood. The CDR3 region has the DNA TGTGCCTGGAGCCGCCCTAATACGCTTAGTGGCAATCAGCCCCAGCATTTT. Encoded protein: CAWSRPNTLSGNQPQHF.